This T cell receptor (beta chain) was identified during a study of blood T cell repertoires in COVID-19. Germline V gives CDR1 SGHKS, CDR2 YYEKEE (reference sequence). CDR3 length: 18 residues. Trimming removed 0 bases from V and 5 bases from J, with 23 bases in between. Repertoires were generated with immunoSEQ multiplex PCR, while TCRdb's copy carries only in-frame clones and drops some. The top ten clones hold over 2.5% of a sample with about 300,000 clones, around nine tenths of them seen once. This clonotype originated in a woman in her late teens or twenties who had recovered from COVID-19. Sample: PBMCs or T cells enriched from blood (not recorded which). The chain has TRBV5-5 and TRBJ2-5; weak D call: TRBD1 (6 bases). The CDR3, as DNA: TGTGCCAGCAGCTTGGCTTTGGCAGGGGATCAGGTAGGGGAGACCCAGTACTTC. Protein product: CASSLALAGDQVGETQYF.